This TCR beta chain is from a study of cytomegalovirus exposure and HLA in healthy donors. Whole-study results and caveats: A previous analysis found most TCR beta V segments productive roughly 87% or roughly 30% of the time. Analysis was performed later, and it showed HLA-associated TCR beta chains to be more clonally expanded than equally common others. Immune exposure information available was restricted to CMV serostatus. Rarity marked most TCR sequences, yet some public TCRs occurred in many donors.

V lost 7 bases and J lost 1, with 13 bases in between. The germline V gene has CDR1 LNHDA and CDR2 SQIVND (reference sequence). This CDR3 has 14 amino acids. As for this clone: Its target is unknown.

The study ran its PCR with 60 Vbeta and 13 Jbeta primers. Measured with immunoSEQ multiplex PCR; TCRdb has only the in-frame clones, and not every one. This table has about 200,000 clones, about four fifths appearing once. The receptor's source is a girl under 18 in good health and CMV-seropositive. This chain links TRBV19 with TRBJ2-5; possible D gene TRBD1, 6 bases. Sample: PBMCs. This CDR3 reads CASTTGTSQETQYF. CDR3 nucleotides: TGTGCCAGTACCACCGGGACAAGCCAAGAGACCCAGTACTTC.